Shown below are 29 T cell receptor beta chains from a single sample sequenced in a study of T cells in Graves' hyperthyroidism and ophthalmopathy. Amplified TCR beta CDR3 regions came from RNA transcripts. When the TCR CDR3 underwent first-round RT-PCR, the HTBI primer set was used. TCRdb used MiXCR to reprocess the multiplex PCR reads, holding one entry per CDR3 protein. The data contain more than 350,000 distinct CDR3 sequences, around 13% of them seen just once; the ten biggest clones take up less than 20%. The sequencing input was blood. The source is a woman in her thirties with Graves' ophthalmopathy.

This clonotype appeared many times. The genes are TRBV7-9 and TRBJ2-2; 7 positions agree with TRBD1. The V gene end was trimmed by 5 bases and the J gene end by 1 base; junction bases not matched to a gene: 4. The germline CDR1 and CDR2 sequences are SEHNR and FQNEAQ (reference sequence). The CDR3 runs 15 residues. CDR3 sequence (DNA): TGTGCCAGCAGCACCGGGACAGTGAACACCGGGGAGCTGTTTTTT. Amino acids: CASSTGTVNTGELFF.

This clonotype was seen repeatedly, ten times or more. The rearrangement uses TRBV4-1 and TRBJ2-1; 7 bases are a match to TRBD2. CDR1 is MGHRA, CDR2 YSYEKL, per germline. The CDR3 is 17 amino acids. V shed 3 bases and J 2 bases; nucleotides not matched to a gene: 10. CDR3 DNA sequence: TGCGCCAGCAGCCATTCATGGGCGGGGGAGCCCTACAATGAGCAGTTCTTC. This encodes CASSHSWAGEPYNEQFF.

This clonotype occurred many times. The V gene is TRBV13, the J gene TRBJ1-1; 7 bases map to TRBD1. The junction had 16 bases not matched to a gene; V was cut back by 7 bases and J by 2 bases. Germline V gene lookup returns CDR1 PRHDT and CDR2 FYEKMQ (reference sequence). This CDR3 has 17 amino acids. The CDR3 loop is CASNQPPSTGTNTEAFF. CDR3 DNA: TGTGCCAGCAACCAGCCCCCCTCGACAGGGACAAACACTGAAGCTTTCTTT.

There are many counts of this clonotype. The rearrangement uses TRBV7-2 and TRBJ2-7; 7 positions agree with TRBD1. The CDR3 has 14 residues. The germline gives CDR1 SGHTA, CDR2 FQGNSA. V trimming: 7 bases; J trimming: 5 bases; junction bases outside the gene matches: 11. CDR3 DNA sequence: TGTGCCAGCACCCCCCAGGGGGTTTCAAACGAGCAGTACTTC. Translating it yields CASTPQGVSNEQYF. Looking up the rest from reference TRBV7-2 and TRBJ2-7 gives the full variable domain: GAGVSQSPSNKVTEKGKDVELRCDPISGHTALYWYRQSLGQGLEFLIYFQGNSAPDKSGLPSDRFSAERTGGSVSTLTIQRTQQEDSAVYLCASTPQGVSNEQYFGPGTRLTVT.

The chain combines TRBV5-4 with TRBJ2-1; no firm D call. This CDR3 has 13 residues. Germline V lookup: CDR1 SGHNT, CDR2 YYREEE (reference sequence). V was shortened by 6 bases and J by 0 bases, with 7 bases between the two germline ends. The CDR3 nucleotides are TGTGCCAGCACCCTGGGCTCCTACAATGAGCAGTTCTTC. Protein product: CASTLGSYNEQFF.

This clonotype showed up many times. V usage is TRBV9 and J usage is TRBJ2-3; D remains unclear. CDR1 is SGDLS and CDR2 is YYNGEE in the germline V gene. This CDR3 is built from 12 residues. Trimming left V 0 bases short and J 5 bases short, with 4 bases between. The CDR3: CASSVEVDTQYF. The CDR3 DNA sequence: TGTGCCAGCAGCGTAGAGGTAGATACGCAGTATTTT.

This clonotype was picked up many times. This sequence joins TRBV18 and TRBJ1-2, with D maybe TRBD1 (5 bases). V was shortened by 3 bases and J by 3 bases, with 8 bases between the two germline ends. Germline V gives CDR1 KGHSH, CDR2 LQKENI. This CDR3 spans 13 amino acids. The CDR3 nucleotides are TGTGCCAGCTCACCCCGGGACGACTATGGCTACACCTTC. Residues: CASSPRDDYGYTF. The variable domain in full, completed from reference TRBV18 and TRBJ1-2, reads NAGVMQNPRHLVRRRGQEARLRCSPMKGHSHVYWYRQLPEEGLKFMVYLQKENIIDESGMPKERFSAEFPKEGPSILRIQQVVRGDSAAYFCASSPRDDYGYTFGSGTRLTVV.

In its sample, this clonotype was seen many times. The chain couples TRBV20-1 to TRBJ1-5; D ambiguous. Germline CDR1 and CDR2: DFQATT and SNEGSKA (reference sequence). The CDR3 is made up of 15 amino acids. V dropped 0 bases and J dropped 5 bases, with 14 bases sitting between them. The CDR3 loop reads CSARDFQENHQPQHF. The CDR3 DNA reads TGCAGTGCTAGAGATTTCCAGGAGAACCATCAGCCCCAGCATTTT.

This clonotype was detected many times. This chain uses TRBV5-1 with TRBJ2-1; 15 bases agree with TRBD2. Germline V lookup: CDR1 SGHRS, CDR2 YFSETQ. The V segment lost 3 bases and the J segment 0 bases; nucleotides outside the gene matches: 7. The CDR3 is 19 amino acids. The CDR3 sequence: CASSWGGLAGGNSYNEQFF. The CDR3 bases are TGCGCCAGCAGCTGGGGGGGACTAGCGGGGGGAAACTCCTACAATGAGCAGTTCTTC. Filled out from reference TRBV5-1 and TRBJ2-1, the complete variable domain reads KAGVTQTPRYLIKTRGQQVTLSCSPISGHRSVSWYQQTPGQGLQFLFEYFSETQRNKGNFPGRFSGRQFSNSRSEMNVSTLELGDSALYLCASSWGGLAGGNSYNEQFFGPGTRLTVL.

The chain employs TRBV5-6 and TRBJ2-7, with D maybe TRBD1 (5 bases). Germline V gene sequence: CDR1 SGHDT, CDR2 YYEEEE. Trimming cost V 8 bases and J 5 bases, with 20 bases left between them. The CDR3 runs to 14 residues. CDR3 sequence (DNA): TGTGCCAGTAGTATAGGAGAAGGGGTGAACGAGCAGTACTTC. Translated, it gives CASSIGEGVNEQYF. The whole variable domain, filled in from reference TRBV5-6 and TRBJ2-7, reads DAGVTQSPTHLIKTRGQQVTLRCSPKSGHDTVSWYQQALGQGPQFIFQYYEEEERQRGNFPDRFSGHQFPNYSSELNVNALLLGDSALYLCASSIGEGVNEQYFGPGTRLTVT.

This clonotype was observed a few times. This sequence joins TRBV15 and TRBJ2-7, with 9 positions matching TRBD1. Germline CDR1 and CDR2: LNHNV and YYDKDF (reference sequence). The ends lost 6 bases at V and 7 bases at J; junction bases unmatched: 4. CDR3 length: 12 residues. DNA of the CDR3: TGTGCCACCAGGAGACAGGGGGAAGAGCAGTACTTC. Translation gives CATRRQGEEQYF.

This clonotype was picked up many times. The chain has TRBV20-1 and TRBJ2-7; TRBD1 might be the D (5 bases). The CDR3 has 13 amino acids. Germline V lookup: CDR1 DFQATT, CDR2 SNEGSKA (reference sequence). The ends were cut back, 2 bases at V and 3 bases at J, with 11 bases in the middle. DNA for the CDR3: TGCAGTGCTAGACAGGGCGCTATCTACGAGCAGTACTTC. Translating gives CSARQGAIYEQYF.

In this sample, this clonotype turned up many times. CDR3 residues: CASIPLYRDTPSYGYTF. The CDR3 DNA reads as TGTGCCAGCATCCCTCTTTATCGGGACACTCCTTCATATGGCTACACCTTC. The V call is TRBV28, the J call TRBJ1-2, with D possibly matching TRBD1 (6 bases). Per germline, CDR1 MDHEN and CDR2 SYDVKM. The length of the CDR3 is 17 residues. The V and J ends lost 7 bases and 5 bases respectively, with 26 bases between them.

In its sample, this clonotype was seen many times. The CDR3 DNA is TGTGCCACTGGAGCGGGACTCTACGAGCAGTACTTC. This sequence encodes CATGAGLYEQYF. The J gene is TRBJ2-7, the V gene TRBV6-1; 7 nucleotides align to TRBD2. From germline, CDR1 is MNHNS and CDR2 SASEGT. CDR3 size: 12 residues. J lost 3 bases, V lost 10 bases, and 6 bases had no gene match.

This clonotype was seen ten or more times. The chain uses TRBV6-5 and TRBJ1-6; D call uncertain. Germline assignment: CDR1 MNHEY and CDR2 SVGAGI. Trimming removed 0 bases at V and 9 bases at J, with 15 bases between. The CDR3 has 16 amino acids. CDR3 sequence reads: CASSYSFSPRGSPLHF. DNA for the CDR3: TGTGCCAGCAGTTACTCGTTTTCACCCCGGGGTTCACCCCTCCACTTT.

V is TRBV29-1 and J is TRBJ1-2, with unresolved D. The CDR3 covers 11 residues. Looked up from germline, CDR1 is SQVTM and CDR2 is ANQGSEA. Trimming stripped 4 bases from V and 3 bases from J, with 6 bases between. This CDR3 reads CSVGSDYGYTF. Here the CDR3 DNA reads TGCAGCGTTGGGTCTGACTATGGCTACACCTTC.

Ten or more counts support this clonotype. The chain joins TRBV6-6 to TRBJ1-2; TRBD1 is a possible D gene (5 bases). CDR3 size: 12 residues. Germline CDR1 and CDR2: MNHNY and SVGAGI (reference sequence). V was clipped by 2 bases and J by 7 bases, with 8 bases between them. The CDR3 nucleotides read TGTGCCAGCAGTTACGGGGGACGTGGCTACACCTTC. It specifies CASSYGGRGYTF.

This clonotype was seen many times. This chain joins TRBV10-3 and TRBJ2-7; weak D call: TRBD2 (6 bases). CDR1 and CDR2 from the germline V gene are ENHRY and SYGVKD. CDR3 size: 15 residues. V was clipped by 6 bases and J by 2 bases, with 17 bases between them. Here the CDR3 DNA reads TGTGCCATCAGCGATACGCTAGCGCAACCCTACGAGCAGTACTTC. It codes for CAISDTLAQPYEQYF.

This clonotype showed up just a few times. This chain uses TRBV28 with TRBJ1-5; 10 bases align to TRBD1. The CDR3 length is 16 residues. The trim removed 5 bases at V and 3 bases at J, leaving 7 bases unmatched. Germline CDR1 is MDHEN and CDR2 is SYDVKM. The CDR3 region is CASSGEDRGYNQPQHF. The CDR3 region has the DNA TGTGCCAGCAGTGGAGAGGACAGGGGGTACAATCAGCCCCAGCATTTT.

Many counts were recorded for this clonotype. The chain uses TRBV28 and TRBJ1-1; no clear D gene. Trimming took 4 bases from V and 0 from J, leaving 9 bases between them. The CDR3 runs 14 residues. Germline values: CDR1 MDHEN, CDR2 SYDVKM. The CDR3 DNA follows: TGTGCCAGCAGTTCCGGACGGATGAACACTGAAGCTTTCTTT. This sequence encodes CASSSGRMNTEAFF.

This clonotype was seen many times. V is TRBV28 and J is TRBJ2-3, with TRBD1 as a possible D gene (7 bases). Germline V CDR1 and CDR2: MDHEN, SYDVKM. Trimming pared 4 bases from V and 10 bases from J, leaving 12 bases between. CDR3 length equals 12 residues. For the CDR3, the DNA is TGTGCCAGCAGTTCCGACAGGGAGGCGCAGTATTTT. Translated: CASSSDREAQYF.

This clonotype was counted between two and nine times. The chain uses TRBV2 and TRBJ1-2; 7 bases agree with TRBD1. Germline assignment: CDR1 SNHLY and CDR2 FYNNEI. Trimming removed 4 bases from V and 6 bases from J; junction bases left unmatched: 5. This CDR3 has 13 residues. CDR3 DNA: TGTGCCAGCAGTGGGAGGGACAGAAATGGCTACACCTTC. It is translated as CASSGRDRNGYTF.

The chain couples TRBV19 to TRBJ1-3; D remains ambiguous. CDR1 and CDR2 from the germline V gene are LNHDA and SQIVND (reference sequence). The V end lost 10 bases, the J end lost 1 base, and 14 bases lay between the germline ends. The CDR3 is 14 residues long. This chain's CDR3 is CATSRLGSGNTIYF. Here the CDR3 DNA reads TGTGCCACCTCGCGCCTTGGGTCTGGAAACACCATATATTTT.

In its sample, this clonotype was seen many times. V gene TRBV7-2 combines with J gene TRBJ1-1, with D unclear. CDR3 length equals 13 residues. CDR1 is SGHTA, CDR2 FQGNSA, per germline. With 5 bases removed from V and 10 bases from J, the gap between germline ends came to 17 bases. The CDR3 coding sequence is TGTGCCAGCAGCCTGACCCACACGGATGGAGCTTTCTTT. Amino acid sequence: CASSLTHTDGAFF.

The gene calls are TRBV19 and TRBJ1-5, with D hard to call. The CDR3 runs to 15 residues. Trimming pared 0 bases from V and 3 bases from J, leaving 9 bases between. The germline V gene has CDR1 LNHDA and CDR2 SQIVND (reference sequence). The CDR3 sequence is CASSIDGQFNQPQHF. The CDR3 nucleotides are TGTGCCAGTAGTATAGATGGGCAGTTCAATCAGCCCCAGCATTTT.

The CDR3, as DNA: TGTGCCGGAACTAGCGGGGGGGAGACCCAGTACTTC. This translates into CAGTSGGETQYF. This chain joins TRBV30 and TRBJ2-5, with TRBD2 matching over 12 bases. V lost 8 bases and J lost 5; bases outside the gene matches: 3. In germline, CDR1 is GTSNPN, CDR2 SVGIG (reference sequence). This CDR3 comprises 12 residues.

On this clonotype itself: A much more abundant neighbour one base away suggests this may be a read error. The gene calls are TRBV3-1 and TRBJ1-2, with D perhaps matching TRBD1 (6 bases). Germline values: CDR1 LGHDT, CDR2 YNNKEL (reference sequence). The CDR3 contains 15 residues. DNA for the CDR3: TGTGCCAGCAGCGTCCGGGACACGTTGAACTATGGCTACTCCTTC. This encodes CASSVRDTLNYGYSF.

This clonotype was observed many times. V and J are TRBV2 and TRBJ1-2; a weak D match, TRBD1 (6 bases). CDR3 length: 12 residues. Trimming shortened V by 7 bases and J by 6 bases, and 12 bases separated the two germline ends. Per germline, CDR1 SNHLY and CDR2 FYNNEI. The CDR3 region has the DNA TGTGCCAGCATTGACAGGATCCATGGCTACACCTTC. Protein: CASIDRIHGYTF.

This clonotype was found many times. At one end the junction does not follow the germline gene, possibly because of a read error. DNA of the CDR3: TGTGCCAGCAGGGAAGACAGCCAGAATGAAAAACTGTTTTTT. It encodes CASREDSQNEKLFF. The gene calls are TRBV2 and TRBJ1-4; possibly TRBD1 for D (5 bases). CDR1 is SNHLY and CDR2 is FYNNEI in the germline V gene. The CDR3 is 14 residues long.